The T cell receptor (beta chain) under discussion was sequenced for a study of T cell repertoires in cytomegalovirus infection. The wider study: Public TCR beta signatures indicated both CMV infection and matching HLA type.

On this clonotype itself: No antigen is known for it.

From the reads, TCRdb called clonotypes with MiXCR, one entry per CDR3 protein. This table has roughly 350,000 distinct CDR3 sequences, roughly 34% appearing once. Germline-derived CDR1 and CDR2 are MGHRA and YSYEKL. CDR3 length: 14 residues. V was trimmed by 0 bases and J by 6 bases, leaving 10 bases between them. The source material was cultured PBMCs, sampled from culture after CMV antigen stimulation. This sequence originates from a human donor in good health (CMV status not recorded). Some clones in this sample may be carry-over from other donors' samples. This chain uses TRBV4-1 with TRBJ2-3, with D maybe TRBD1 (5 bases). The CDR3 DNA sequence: TGCGCCAGCAGCCAAGACAGGGCTGAGGATACGCAGTATTTT. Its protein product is CASSQDRAEDTQYF.